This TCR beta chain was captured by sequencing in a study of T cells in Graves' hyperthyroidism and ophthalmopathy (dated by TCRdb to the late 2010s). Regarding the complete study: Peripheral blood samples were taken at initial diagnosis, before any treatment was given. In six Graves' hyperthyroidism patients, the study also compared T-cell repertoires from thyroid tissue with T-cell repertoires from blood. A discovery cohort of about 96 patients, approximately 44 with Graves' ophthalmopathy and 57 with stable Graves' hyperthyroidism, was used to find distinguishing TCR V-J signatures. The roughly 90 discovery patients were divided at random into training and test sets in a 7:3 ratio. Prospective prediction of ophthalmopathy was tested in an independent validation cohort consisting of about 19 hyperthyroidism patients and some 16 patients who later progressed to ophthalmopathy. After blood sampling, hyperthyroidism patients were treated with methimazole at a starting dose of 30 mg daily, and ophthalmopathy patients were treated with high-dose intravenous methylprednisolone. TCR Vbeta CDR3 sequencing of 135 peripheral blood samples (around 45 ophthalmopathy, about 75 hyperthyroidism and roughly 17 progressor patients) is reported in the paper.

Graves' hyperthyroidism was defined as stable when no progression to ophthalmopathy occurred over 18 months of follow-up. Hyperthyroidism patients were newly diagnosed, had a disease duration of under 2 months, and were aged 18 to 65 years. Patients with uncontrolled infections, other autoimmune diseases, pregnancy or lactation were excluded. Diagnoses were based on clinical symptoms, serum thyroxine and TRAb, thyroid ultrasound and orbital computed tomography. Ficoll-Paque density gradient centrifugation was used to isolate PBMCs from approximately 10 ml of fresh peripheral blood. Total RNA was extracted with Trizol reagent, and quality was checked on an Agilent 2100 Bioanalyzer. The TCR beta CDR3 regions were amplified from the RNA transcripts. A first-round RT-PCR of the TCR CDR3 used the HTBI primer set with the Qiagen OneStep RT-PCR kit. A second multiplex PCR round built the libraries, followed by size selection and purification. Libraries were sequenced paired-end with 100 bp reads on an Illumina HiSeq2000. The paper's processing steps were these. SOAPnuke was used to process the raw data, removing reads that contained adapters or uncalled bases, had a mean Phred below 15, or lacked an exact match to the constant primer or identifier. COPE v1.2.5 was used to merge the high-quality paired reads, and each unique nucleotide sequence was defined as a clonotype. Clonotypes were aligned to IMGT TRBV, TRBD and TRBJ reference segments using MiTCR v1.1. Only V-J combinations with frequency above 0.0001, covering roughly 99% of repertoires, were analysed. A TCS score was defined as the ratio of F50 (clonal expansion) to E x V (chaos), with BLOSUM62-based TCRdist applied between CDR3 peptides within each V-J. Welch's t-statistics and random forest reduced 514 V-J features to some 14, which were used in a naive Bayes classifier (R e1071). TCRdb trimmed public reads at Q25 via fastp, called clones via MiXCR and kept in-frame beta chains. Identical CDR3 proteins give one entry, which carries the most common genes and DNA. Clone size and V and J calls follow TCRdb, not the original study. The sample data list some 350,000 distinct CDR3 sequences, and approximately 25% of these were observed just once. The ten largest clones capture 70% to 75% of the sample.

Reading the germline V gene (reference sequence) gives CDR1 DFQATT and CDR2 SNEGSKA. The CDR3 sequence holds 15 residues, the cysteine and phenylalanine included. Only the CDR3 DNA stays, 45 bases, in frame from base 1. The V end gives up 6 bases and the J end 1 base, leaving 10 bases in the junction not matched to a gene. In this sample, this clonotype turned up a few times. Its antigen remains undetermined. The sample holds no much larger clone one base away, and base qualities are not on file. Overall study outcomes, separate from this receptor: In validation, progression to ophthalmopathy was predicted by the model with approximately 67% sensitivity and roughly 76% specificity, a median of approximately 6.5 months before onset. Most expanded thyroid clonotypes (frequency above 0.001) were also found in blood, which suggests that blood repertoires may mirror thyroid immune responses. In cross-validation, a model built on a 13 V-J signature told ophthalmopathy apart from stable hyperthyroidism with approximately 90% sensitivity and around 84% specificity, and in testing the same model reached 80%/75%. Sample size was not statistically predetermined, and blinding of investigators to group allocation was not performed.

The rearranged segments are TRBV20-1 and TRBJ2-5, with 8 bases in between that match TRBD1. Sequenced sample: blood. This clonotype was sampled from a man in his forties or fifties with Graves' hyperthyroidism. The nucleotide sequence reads TGCAGTGCCTACGCTGGACAGGGTGGCCAAGAGACCCAGTACTTC. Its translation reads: CSAYAGQGGQETQYF.